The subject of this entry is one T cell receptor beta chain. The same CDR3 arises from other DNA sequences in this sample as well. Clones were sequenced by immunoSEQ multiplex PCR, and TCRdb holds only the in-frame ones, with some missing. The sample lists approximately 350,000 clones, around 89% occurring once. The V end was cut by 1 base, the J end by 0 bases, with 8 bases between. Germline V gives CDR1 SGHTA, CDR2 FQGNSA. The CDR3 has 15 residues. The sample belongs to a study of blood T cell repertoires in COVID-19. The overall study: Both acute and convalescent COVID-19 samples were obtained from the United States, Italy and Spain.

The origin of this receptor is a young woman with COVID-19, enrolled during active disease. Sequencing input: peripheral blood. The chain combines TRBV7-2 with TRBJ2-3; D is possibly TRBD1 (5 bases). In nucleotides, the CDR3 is TGTGCCAGCAGCTTAGTTGCAGGGAGCACAGATACGCAGTATTTT. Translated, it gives CASSLVAGSTDTQYF.